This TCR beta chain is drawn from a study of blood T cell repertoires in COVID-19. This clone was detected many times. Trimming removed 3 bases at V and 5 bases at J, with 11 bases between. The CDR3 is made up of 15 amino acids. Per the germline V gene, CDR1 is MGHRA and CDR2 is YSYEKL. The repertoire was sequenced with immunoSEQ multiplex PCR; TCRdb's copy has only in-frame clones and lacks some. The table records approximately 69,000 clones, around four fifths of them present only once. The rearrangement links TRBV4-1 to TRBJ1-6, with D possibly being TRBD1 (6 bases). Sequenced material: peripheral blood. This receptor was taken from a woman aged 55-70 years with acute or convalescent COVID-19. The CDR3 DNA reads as TGCGCCAGCAGCCAGGTTTCAGGGGATAATTCACCCCTCCACTTT. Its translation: CASSQVSGDNSPLHF.